This TCR beta chain originates from a study of T-cell reconstitution after alpha-beta-depleted transplantation in children listed by TCRdb under 2016. Concerning the study at large: The study quantitatively tracked T-cell immune reconstitution after TCRalphabeta/CD19-depleted allogeneic hematopoietic cell transplantation in children using TCR repertoire profiling.

Counted from cysteine to phenylalanine, this CDR3 has 13 amino acids. CDR3 DNA only is kept here, 39 bases in frame from base 1. Per the germline V gene, KGHSH is the CDR1 and LQKENI is the CDR2. The germline ends are 8 bases apart after V is trimmed by 2 bases and J by 6 bases. About this clonotype itself: Its antigen is still unknown. The input lacks base qualities; no much larger clone sits a single base away.

Libraries were built with PCR. Reads for this sample came from an Illumina HiSeq 2500. TCR library preparation used molecular barcoding, with unique molecular identifiers applied to normalize quantification of the TCRbeta repertoire. In-frame beta chains were kept once TCRdb had trimmed the public reads at Q25 with fastp and called clones with MiXCR. Each record represents a unique CDR3 protein, reported with the most common genes and DNA among its rows. The sample table holds about 500,000 distinct CDR3 sequences, of which less than 35% were seen once. The ten top clones hold more than 2% of the sample.

The clonotype originates from a human donor who donated a stem cell graft to a child with aplastic anemia. Here the chain combines TRBV18 and TRBJ2-1; the D region is possibly TRBD1 or TRBD2, each matching across 5 bases. The specimen was PBMCs from the stem cell graft donor, collected from the stem cell graft. The DNA reads TGTGCCAGCTCACCAGGGACCGGCAATGAGCAGTTCTTC. Its product reads: CASSPGTGNEQFF. Where the CDR3 stops, the reference TRBV18 and TRBJ2-1 genes take over; the full variable domain is NAGVMQNPRHLVRRRGQEARLRCSPMKGHSHVYWYRQLPEEGLKFMVYLQKENIIDESGMPKERFSAEFPKEGPSILRIQQVVRGDSAAYFCASSPGTGNEQFFGPGTRLTVL.